The rows below give T cell receptor beta chains drawn from one sample of a study of T cells in Graves' hyperthyroidism and ophthalmopathy. TCRdb independently ran MiXCR on the multiplex PCR reads; one entry per CDR3 protein. The table lists hundreds of thousands of distinct CDR3 sequences, about 20% of them singletons. The sample consisted of blood. These receptors all stem from a man aged 35 to 55 with Graves' ophthalmopathy. Both conserved end residues are part of each CDR3. Size tells how often a clone was seen (once, few, many) or the class of an expanded clone, and some rows leave it out.

clone_size j_call v_call cdr3_aa
- TRBJ2-4 TRBV6-2/TRBV6-3 CASVQGPKNIQYF
- TRBJ2-1 TRBV27 CASSTSSGRVNEQFF
many TRBJ1-5 TRBV28 CASSPSVGGSNQPQHF
few TRBJ2-5 TRBV4-2 CASSAWTGEQETQYF
few TRBJ2-1 TRBV12-3/TRBV12-4 CASSTGLRSEQFF
few TRBJ2-5 TRBV10-3 CAISEGQKETQYF
few TRBJ2-5 TRBV7-2 CASSQKGVAGGETQYF
few TRBJ1-5 TRBV6-1 CASRPGDRGRNQPQHF
- TRBJ2-3 TRBV6-2/TRBV6-3 CASSPLRLAGRRTDTQYF
many TRBJ2-7 TRBV28 CASSLIRTGTYEQYF
- TRBJ1-1 TRBV5-1 CASSPGQGGLVVQAFF